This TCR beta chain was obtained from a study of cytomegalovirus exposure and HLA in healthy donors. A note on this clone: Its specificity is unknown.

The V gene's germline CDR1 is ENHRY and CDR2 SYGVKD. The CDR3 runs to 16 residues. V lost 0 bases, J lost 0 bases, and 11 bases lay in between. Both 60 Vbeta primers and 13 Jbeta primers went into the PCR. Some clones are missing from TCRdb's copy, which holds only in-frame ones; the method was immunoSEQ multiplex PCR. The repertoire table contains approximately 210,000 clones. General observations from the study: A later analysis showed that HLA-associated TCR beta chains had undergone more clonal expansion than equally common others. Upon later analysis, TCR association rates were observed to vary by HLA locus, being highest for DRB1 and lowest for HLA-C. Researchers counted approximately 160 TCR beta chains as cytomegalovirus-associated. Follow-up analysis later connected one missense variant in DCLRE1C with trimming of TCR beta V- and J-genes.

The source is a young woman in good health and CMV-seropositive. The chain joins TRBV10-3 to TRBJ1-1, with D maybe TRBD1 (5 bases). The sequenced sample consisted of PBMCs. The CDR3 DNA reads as TGTGCCATCAGTGAGTCCGACAGTGCTGTGAACACTGAAGCTTTCTTT. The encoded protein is CAISESDSAVNTEAFF.